The clone carrying this T cell receptor (beta chain) was seen more than once but under ten times. The sample comes from a study of cytomegalovirus exposure and HLA in healthy donors. In the PCR, 60 Vbeta and 13 Jbeta primers were used. Sequencing was performed with immunoSEQ multiplex PCR; in TCRdb, only in-frame clones are kept and a portion is missing. This sample has roughly 40,000 clones, with about 85% found just once. CDR1 MNHEY and CDR2 SMNVEV come from the germline V gene (reference sequence). This CDR3 region has 17 residues. The V end lost 7 bases, the J end lost 2 bases, and 20 bases lay between the germline ends.

Sequencing was carried out using PBMCs. The gene calls are TRBV27 and TRBJ2-2; possibly TRBD1 for D (6 bases). This sequence originates from a man aged 50 or older in good health and CMV-seronegative. The CDR3 DNA is TGTGCCAGCACCCCCTCTCCGGGACACCTAAACACCGGGGAGCTGTTTTTT. Translation gives CASTPSPGHLNTGELFF.